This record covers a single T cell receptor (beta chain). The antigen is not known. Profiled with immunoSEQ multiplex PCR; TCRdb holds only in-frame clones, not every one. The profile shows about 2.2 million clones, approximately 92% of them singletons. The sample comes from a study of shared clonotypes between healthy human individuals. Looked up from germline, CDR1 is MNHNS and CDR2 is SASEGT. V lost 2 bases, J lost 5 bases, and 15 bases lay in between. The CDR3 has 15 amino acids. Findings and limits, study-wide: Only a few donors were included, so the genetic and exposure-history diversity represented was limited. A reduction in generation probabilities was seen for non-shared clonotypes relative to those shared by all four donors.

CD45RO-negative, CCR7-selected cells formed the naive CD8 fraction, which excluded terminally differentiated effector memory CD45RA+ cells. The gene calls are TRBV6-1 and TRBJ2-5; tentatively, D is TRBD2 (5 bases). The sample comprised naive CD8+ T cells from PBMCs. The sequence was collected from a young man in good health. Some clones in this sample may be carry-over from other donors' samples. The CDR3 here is CASSEWRSGEETQYF. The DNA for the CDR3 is TGTGCCAGCAGTGAATGGAGGTCCGGGGAGGAGACCCAGTACTTC.